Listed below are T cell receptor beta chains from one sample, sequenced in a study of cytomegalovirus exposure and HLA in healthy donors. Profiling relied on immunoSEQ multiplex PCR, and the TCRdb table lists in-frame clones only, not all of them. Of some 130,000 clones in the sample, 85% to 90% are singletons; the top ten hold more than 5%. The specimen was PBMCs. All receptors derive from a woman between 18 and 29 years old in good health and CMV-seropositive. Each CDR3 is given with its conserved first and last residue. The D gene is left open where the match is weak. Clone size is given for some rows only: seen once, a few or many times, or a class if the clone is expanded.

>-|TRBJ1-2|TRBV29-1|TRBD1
CSGGGQGDGYTF
TGCAGCGGCGGAGGACAGGGTGATGGCTACACCTTC
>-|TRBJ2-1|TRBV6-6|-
CASGQRVEQFF
TGTGCCAGCGGTCAGCGCGTTGAGCAGTTCTTC
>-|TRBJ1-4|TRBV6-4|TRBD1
CASSEQGADNEKLFF
TGTGCCAGCAGTGAACAGGGGGCGGATAATGAAAAACTGTTTTTT
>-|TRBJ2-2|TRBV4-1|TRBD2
CASSQRGLAGEVDTGELFF
TGCGCCAGCAGCCAGAGAGGACTAGCGGGGGAAGTCGACACCGGGGAGCTGTTTTTT
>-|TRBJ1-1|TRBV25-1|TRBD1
CASSEHRGRGTEAFF
TGTGCCAGCAGTGAGCACAGGGGCCGTGGCACTGAAGCTTTCTTT
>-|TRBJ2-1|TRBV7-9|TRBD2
CASSPTSGGANEQFF
TGTGCCAGCAGCCCTACTAGCGGGGGTGCCAATGAGCAGTTCTTC
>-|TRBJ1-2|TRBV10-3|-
CAISVETGGRGYTF
TGTGCCATCAGTGTGGAGACAGGCGGAAGGGGCTACACCTTC
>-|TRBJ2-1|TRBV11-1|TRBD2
CASSRTSGHTYNEQFF
TGTGCCAGCAGTCGGACTAGCGGGCATACCTACAATGAGCAGTTCTTC
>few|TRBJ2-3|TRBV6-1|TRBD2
CASSALAGMGADTQYF
TGTGCCAGCAGTGCTTTAGCGGGAATGGGGGCAGATACGCAGTATTTT
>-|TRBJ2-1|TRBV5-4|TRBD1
CASTQTGGMDNEQFF
TGTGCCAGCACTCAGACAGGGGGCATGGACAATGAGCAGTTCTTC
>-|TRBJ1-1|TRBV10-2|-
CASSEPALGEDGAFF
TGCGCCAGCAGTGAGCCCGCTCTGGGGGAGGATGGAGCTTTCTTT
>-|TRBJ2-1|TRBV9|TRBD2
CASSPQGLAGGPTNEQFF
TGTGCCAGCAGCCCCCAGGGACTAGCGGGAGGGCCCACCAATGAGCAGTTCTTC
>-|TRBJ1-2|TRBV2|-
CASGQTRNYGYTF
TGTGCCAGCGGACAGACTCGTAACTATGGCTACACCTTC
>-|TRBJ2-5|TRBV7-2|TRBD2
CASSLLAGFETQYF
TGTGCCAGCAGCTTGCTAGCGGGATTCGAGACCCAGTACTTC
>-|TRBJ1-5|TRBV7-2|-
CASSPRTGNQPQHF
TGTGCCAGCAGCCCAAGGACGGGAAATCAGCCCCAGCATTTT
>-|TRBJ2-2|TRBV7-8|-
CASSLLGGNTGELFF
TGTGCCAGCAGCTTACTCGGGGGGAACACCGGGGAGCTGTTTTTT
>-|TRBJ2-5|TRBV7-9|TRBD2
CASSPPGLAWETQYF
TGTGCCAGCAGCCCACCGGGACTAGCGTGGGAGACCCAGTACTTC
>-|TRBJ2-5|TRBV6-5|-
CASCDLATGTQYF
TGTGCCAGTTGTGATTTGGCAACGGGGACCCAGTACTTC
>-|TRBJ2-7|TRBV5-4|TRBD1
CASSITGEATYEQYF
TGTGCCAGCAGCATAACAGGGGAAGCCACCTACGAGCAGTACTTC
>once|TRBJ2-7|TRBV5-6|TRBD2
CASSLYGGVGQSEQYF
TGTGCCAGCAGCTTGTATGGGGGGGTCGGGCAGAGCGAGCAGTACTTC
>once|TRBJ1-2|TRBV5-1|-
CASSLDSNYGYTF
TGCGCCAGCAGCCTCGACAGCAACTATGGCTACACCTTC
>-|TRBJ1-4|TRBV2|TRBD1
CATKEGAGEKLFF
TGTGCCACCAAGGAGGGGGCGGGTGAAAAACTGTTTTTT
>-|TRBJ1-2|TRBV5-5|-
CASSLTFIFDAGYGYTF
TGTGCCAGCAGCCTTACCTTTATTTTCGACGCGGGCTATGGCTACACCTTC
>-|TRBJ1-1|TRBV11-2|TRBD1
CASSPTGVRTEAFF
TGTGCCAGCAGTCCGACAGGGGTGAGGACTGAAGCTTTCTTT
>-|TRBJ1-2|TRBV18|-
CASSPSGADAGYGYTF
TGTGCCAGCTCACCTAGCGGGGCAGACGCGGGATATGGCTACACCTTC
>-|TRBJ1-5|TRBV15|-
CATSRGRGRGGTPQHF
TGTGCCACCAGCAGGGGGCGGGGAAGGGGGGGGACGCCCCAGCATTTT
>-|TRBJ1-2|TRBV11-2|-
CASRKTPGVGYGYTF
TGTGCCAGCAGAAAAACCCCAGGGGTTGGATATGGCTACACCTTC
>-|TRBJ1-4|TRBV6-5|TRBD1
CASSPGTGDGKLFF
TGTGCCAGCAGCCCCGGGACAGGAGATGGAAAACTGTTTTTT
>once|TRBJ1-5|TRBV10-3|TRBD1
CAISESGQSDPPQHF
TGTGCCATCAGTGAGTCGGGACAGTCCGATCCTCCCCAGCATTTT
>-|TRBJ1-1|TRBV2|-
CASSAPRHTEAFF
TGTGCCAGCAGTGCCCCCAGGCACACTGAAGCTTTCTTT